The subject of this entry is one TCR beta chain. The sample belongs to a study of blood T cell repertoires in COVID-19. Study summary: The cDNA or gDNA used as material had been derived from T cells, B-cell-depleted T cells, or PBMCs.

Individuals aged about 18 to 90 years were recruited from about two dozen US areas. Generated by immunoSEQ multiplex PCR, the TCRdb table keeps only in-frame clones and is missing some. The data show approximately 220,000 clones, around 80% seen once. This receptor was identified in a woman aged 40 to 55 with acute COVID-19. Material: PBMCs or T cells enriched from blood (not recorded which).

This chain's CDR3 is CASSGLARFNEQFF. The CDR3 nucleotides read TGTGCCAGCAGTGGACTAGCCCGATTCAATGAGCAGTTCTTC. V and J are TRBV7-2 and TRBJ2-1; TRBD2 matches 8 bases. The CDR3 is made up of 14 amino acids. Germline loops: CDR1 SGHTA, CDR2 FQGNSA. With 6 bases clipped from V and 6 bases from J, the junction kept 7 bases outside the gene matches.